One and the same sample provided the 14 T cell receptor beta chains below, sequenced in a study of radiation and T cells in renal cell carcinoma. Measured with immunoSEQ multiplex PCR; TCRdb has only the in-frame clones, and not every one. The profile shows over 55,000 clones, just over 75% of them singletons. Time point specified: blood 2 weeks post-SBRT. Treatment described: 15 Gy SBRT to primary tumor, nephrectomy 4 weeks later. The sample here was blood, taken from a patient whose treatment included radiotherapy and nephrectomy. The receptor set was obtained from a man between 60 and 75 years old with renal cell carcinoma.

V and J are TRBV5-1 and TRBJ2-1, with 12 bases lining up with TRBD2. The CDR3 runs 15 residues. J gave up 7 bases and V 0 bases, and 2 bases lay outside the gene matches. Per the germline V gene, CDR1 is SGHRS and CDR2 is YFSETQ. CDR3 DNA sequence: TGCGCCAGCAGCTTGGGACTAGCGGGAGTGAATGAGCAGTTCTTC. Protein product: CASSLGLAGVNEQFF.

CDR3 DNA: TGCAGCGTTAAGGACAGGGCCATGAACACCGGGGAGCTGTTTTTT. It is translated as CSVKDRAMNTGELFF. The V gene is TRBV29-1, the J gene TRBJ2-2; 8 nucleotides match TRBD1. There are 15 residues in the CDR3. The J segment lost 1 base and the V segment lost 5 bases, leaving 6 bases of the junction unmatched. Germline CDR1 and CDR2: SQVTM and ANQGSEA.

The rearrangement joins TRBV7-8 to TRBJ2-7; perhaps TRBD2 as D (7 bases). V lost 6 bases to trimming and J lost 7 bases, with 19 bases between them. The CDR3 loop spans 14 amino acids. In germline, CDR1 is SGHVS, CDR2 FQNEAQ. The CDR3 loop reads CASSSRAGRGEQYV. Here the CDR3 DNA reads TGTGCCAGCAGTAGTAGAGCGGGAAGGGGGGAGCAGTACGTC.

This chain joins TRBV6-5 and TRBJ2-1, with 7 bases identical to TRBD2. V was pared by 6 bases and J by 7 bases, with 9 bases of the junction left unmatched. The CDR3 is 14 residues long. Germline CDR1 MNHEY, CDR2 SVGAGI. CDR3: CASRESGVKNEQFF. The CDR3 coding sequence is TGTGCCAGCAGGGAAAGCGGGGTTAAGAATGAGCAGTTCTTC.

The CDR3 reads CAWSVSLSGKIYNEQFF. CDR3 bases: TGTGCCTGGAGTGTGAGTCTTAGCGGGAAGATTTACAATGAGCAGTTCTTC. V gene TRBV30 combines with J gene TRBJ2-1, with TRBD2 identical over 8 bases. With V trimmed by 0 bases and J by 4 bases, 11 bases remained unmatched. Per germline, CDR1 GTSNPN and CDR2 SVGIG (reference sequence). The CDR3 length is 17 residues.

The rearrangement uses TRBV7-6 and TRBJ2-1; TRBD1 agrees at 7 bases. Losses at the gene ends were 5 bases for V and 8 bases for J; bases not matched to a gene: 6. Looked up from germline, CDR1 is SGHVS and CDR2 is FNYEAQ. CDR3 length: 13 amino acids. The CDR3 sequence: CASSPDRQDEQFF. In DNA, the CDR3 is TGTGCCAGCAGCCCGGACAGGCAGGATGAGCAGTTCTTC.

V and J are TRBV19 and TRBJ2-2; either TRBD1 or TRBD2 may fit D (6 bases each). Deletions cut 6 bases from V and 4 bases from J, with 12 bases between. This CDR3 has 14 residues. Looked up from germline, CDR1 is LNHDA and CDR2 is SQIVND (reference sequence). The CDR3 DNA is TGTGCCAGTAGGGAGGGCAGGGGCACCGGGGAGCTGTTTTTT. This sequence encodes CASREGRGTGELFF.

This clone has just one count. The rearrangement uses TRBV5-1 and TRBJ2-1; TRBD2 matches at 14 bases. This CDR3 is 19 amino acids long. With 0 bases clipped from V and 1 base from J, the junction kept 6 bases outside the gene matches. From germline, CDR1 is SGHRS and CDR2 YFSETQ. This CDR3 reads CASSLGPGLAGVSYNEQFF. The CDR3 DNA sequence: TGCGCCAGCAGCTTGGGTCCGGGACTAGCGGGGGTTTCCTACAATGAGCAGTTCTTC.

This chain uses TRBV5-1 with TRBJ2-3; 10 bases are shared with TRBD2. V lost 7 bases to trimming and J lost 4 bases; unmatched junction nucleotides: 6. The CDR3 is 14 amino acids. Germline lookup yields CDR1 SGHRS and CDR2 YFSETQ. The CDR3 DNA reads TGCGCCAGCGTCTCTAGCGGGAGTTCAGATACGCAGTATTTT. This sequence encodes CASVSSGSSDTQYF.

The rearrangement joins TRBV7-3 to TRBJ2-1, with 14 bases that match TRBD2. The CDR3 sequence is 17 residues long. V was pared by 0 bases and J by 7 bases, with 5 bases of the junction left unmatched. Germline V gene data show CDR1 as SGHTA and CDR2 as FQGTGA. CDR3 amino acids: CASSLTAGTSGSNEQFF. CDR3 DNA: TGTGCCAGCAGCTTAACGGCCGGGACTAGCGGGAGTAATGAGCAGTTCTTC. Full variable domain (missing parts from reference TRBV7-3 and TRBJ2-1): GAGVSQTPSNKVTEKGKYVELRCDPISGHTALYWYRQSLGQGPEFLIYFQGTGAADDSGLPNDRFFAVRPEGSVSTLKIQRTERGDSAVYLCASSLTAGTSGSNEQFFGPGTRLTVL.

This chain uses TRBV13 with TRBJ1-6; D possibly corresponds to TRBD1 (5 bases). Germline values: CDR1 PRHDT, CDR2 FYEKMQ (reference sequence). The CDR3 totals 15 residues. V was cut by 0 bases and J by 14 bases, with 17 bases left in between. Here the CDR3 reads CASSLGPNGPRALHF. The CDR3 DNA sequence: TGTGCCAGCAGCTTAGGACCCAACGGGCCCAGGGCCCTCCACTTT.

V gene TRBV19 combines with J gene TRBJ1-1; D is undetermined. This CDR3 is built from 16 residues. V was cut by 6 bases and J by 0 bases, with 17 bases left in between. Germline V gene lookup returns CDR1 LNHDA and CDR2 SQIVND (reference sequence). The CDR3 DNA reads TGTGCCAGTAGGACTTTAGGGAGTCCGGTGAACACTGAAGCTTTCTTT. Translation: CASRTLGSPVNTEAFF.

The chain couples TRBV7-8 to TRBJ2-1, with TRBD2 matching 7 bases. Trimming took 3 bases from V and 0 from J; bases not matched to a gene: 8. The CDR3 is 17 amino acids. Germline V gene sequence: CDR1 SGHVS, CDR2 FQNEAQ. CDR3 loop: CASSFGPSGDSYNEQFF. CDR3 bases: TGTGCCAGCAGCTTCGGCCCCAGCGGGGACTCCTACAATGAGCAGTTCTTC.

This clone is a singleton in its sample. V is TRBV15 and J is TRBJ2-1, with TRBD2 matching over 8 bases. CDR1 is LNHNV and CDR2 is YYDKDF in the germline V gene (reference sequence). Germline trimming cut 6 bases from V and 2 bases from J; bases unmatched to any gene: 9. CDR3 size: 16 residues. CDR3 in amino acids: CATSERSGITYNEQFF. CDR3 nucleotides: TGTGCCACCAGTGAACGTAGCGGGATCACCTACAATGAGCAGTTCTTC.